The 2 T cell receptor beta chains reported below all come from one sample, sequenced in a study of blood T cell repertoires in COVID-19. The repertoire was sequenced with immunoSEQ multiplex PCR; TCRdb's copy has only in-frame clones and lacks some. This table has roughly 250,000 clones, approximately 87% appearing once. The sample taken for sequencing was peripheral blood. All receptors come from a human donor in a cohort sampled during active COVID-19.

V usage is TRBV7-9 and J usage is TRBJ2-7; TRBD2 agrees at 12 bases. Germline V gene data show CDR1 as SEHNR and CDR2 as FQNEAQ (reference sequence). With 2 bases clipped from V and 6 bases from J, the junction kept 2 bases outside the gene matches. The CDR3 has 14 residues. CDR3 nucleotide sequence: TGTGCCAGCAGCTTAACTAGCGGGAGGCTCGAGCAGTACTTC. Its translation is CASSLTSGRLEQYF.

V and J are TRBV6-2 or TRBV6-3 and TRBJ2-3; perhaps TRBD1 as D (6 bases). Trimming stripped 2 bases from V and 6 bases from J, with 12 bases between. This CDR3 is built from 14 residues. Germline V gene lookup returns CDR1 MNHEY and CDR2 SVGEGT. For the CDR3, the DNA is TGTGCCAGCAGTTACCCCGGGACACGGGATACGCAGTATTTT. As protein: CASSYPGTRDTQYF.